A selection of T cell receptor beta chains follows, all from one sample in a study of a mutant IDH1 vaccine in newly diagnosed glioma. No antigen has been assigned to these receptors. The repertoire was sequenced with immunoSEQ multiplex PCR; TCRdb's copy has only in-frame clones and lacks some. The repertoire includes around 31,000 clones, over 65% of them detected once, and approximately 10% sits in the top ten. The input for sequencing was PBMCs, taken from a glioma patient whose treatment included an IDH1 peptide vaccine. The receptors were sampled from a woman aged 40 to 55 with glioma. CDR3s include the opening cysteine and the closing phenylalanine or tryptophan. The D gene is left open where the match is weak. Clone size, where shown, is once, few, many, or a class for clones that have expanded.

V gene	clone size	J gene	D gene	CDR3 length	CDR3 protein	CDR3 DNA
TRBV7-9	-	TRBJ2-5	TRBD1	15	CASSGWTGGEETQYF	TGTGCCAGCAGCGGTTGGACAGGGGGGGAAGAGACCCAGTACTTC
TRBV7-6	-	TRBJ2-3	-	13	CASSLALTDTQYF	TGTGCCAGCAGCTTAGCCCTTACAGATACGCAGTATTTT
TRBV7-2	-	TRBJ1-5	-	16	CASSFSGVPRSQPQHF	TGTGCCAGCAGCTTCAGTGGGGTTCCCCGCAGTCAGCCCCAGCATTTT
TRBV7-9	-	TRBJ2-2	TRBD2	18	CASSLAGLAGENTGELFF	TGTGCCAGCAGCTTAGCCGGACTAGCGGGGGAAAACACCGGGGAGCTGTTTTTT
TRBV6-1	-	TRBJ1-2	-	13	CASSNRDNYGYTF	TGTGCCAGCAGTAACCGGGACAATTATGGCTACACCTTC
TRBV4-1	few	TRBJ1-1	-	15	CASSQATQGNTEAFF	TGCGCCAGCAGCCAAGCGACTCAGGGGAACACTGAAGCTTTCTTT
TRBV30	few	TRBJ1-1	-	11	CASKMNTEAFF	TGTGCCTCAAAGATGAACACTGAAGCTTTCTTT
TRBV29-1	-	TRBJ2-7	TRBD1	13	CSVEGDRGKLEYF	TGCAGCGTTGAGGGGGACAGGGGGAAGCTGGAGTACTTC
TRBV6-5	-	TRBJ1-5	TRBD1	15	CASRSGTGMNQPQHF	TGTGCCAGCAGGTCCGGGACAGGGATGAATCAGCCCCAGCATTTT
TRBV2	once	TRBJ1-6	-	14	CASSEAGLGSPLHF	TGTGCCAGCAGTGAAGCGGGGCTCGGATCACCCCTCCACTTT
TRBV5-1	once	TRBJ1-1	-	14	CASSQEDRRTEAFF	TGCGCCAGCAGCCAGGAGGACAGACGCACTGAAGCTTTCTTT
TRBV9	medium-sized	TRBJ2-1	-	15	CASSVVGGPRNEQFF	TGTGCCAGCAGCGTAGTGGGGGGGCCAAGGAATGAGCAGTTCTTC
TRBV27	few	TRBJ1-1	-	14	CASSLRGLNTEAFF	TGTGCCAGCAGTTTAAGGGGATTGAACACTGAAGCTTTCTTT
TRBV5-1	-	TRBJ1-3	TRBD1	21	CASSFPGTDRSVSSSGNTIYF	TGCGCCAGCAGTTTTCCCGGGACAGATAGAAGTGTGTCATCCTCTGGAAACACCATATATTTT
TRBV18	medium-sized	TRBJ1-2	-	13	CASSPQDRYGYTF	TGTGCCAGCTCACCACAAGACAGATATGGCTACACCTTC
TRBV6-5	-	TRBJ2-5	-	14	CASRRGGLGETQYF	TGTGCCAGCAGAAGGGGGGGGCTAGGAGAGACCCAGTACTTC
TRBV5-4	few	TRBJ2-2	-	15	CASSLDRRYTGELFF	TGTGCCAGCAGCTTAGACAGGAGATACACCGGGGAGCTGTTTTTT
TRBV2	-	TRBJ2-5	TRBD1	15	CASRTGELDQETQYF	TGTGCCAGCAGGACAGGGGAGTTGGACCAAGAGACCCAGTACTTC
TRBV30	few	TRBJ1-4	-	13	CAWRGGFGEKLFF	TGTGCCTGGAGGGGGGGGTTTGGTGAAAAACTGTTTTTT
TRBV29-1	few	TRBJ1-1	-	11	CSVLGGTEAFF	TGCAGCGTTTTAGGGGGCACTGAAGCTTTCTTT
TRBV5-4	once	TRBJ2-3	TRBD2	14	CASSPAGGTDTQYF	TGTGCCAGCAGCCCAGCGGGGGGAACAGATACGCAGTATTTT
TRBV19	-	TRBJ2-3	TRBD1	13	CASSRTGPDTQYF	TGTGCCAGTAGTAGGACAGGGCCAGATACGCAGTATTTT
TRBV7-9	-	TRBJ1-2	TRBD1	15	CASSLGTGLIYGYTF	TGTGCCAGCAGCTTGGGGACAGGATTGATCTACGGCTACACCTTC
TRBV18	-	TRBJ2-1	TRBD2	17	CASSPPFAGGLYNEQFF	TGTGCCAGCTCACCACCCTTTGCGGGGGGGCTCTACAATGAGCAGTTCTTC
TRBV6-6	-	TRBJ1-1	-	10	CASSRTEAFF	TGTGCCAGCAGTCGAACTGAAGCTTTCTTT
TRBV5-1	-	TRBJ1-2	-	11	CASPTAYGYTF	TGCGCCAGCCCGACAGCCTATGGCTACACCTTC
TRBV25-1	-	TRBJ1-2	-	14	CASSESIGSRGYTF	TGTGCCAGCAGTGAATCTATAGGGAGCCGCGGCTACACCTTC
TRBV6-6	-	TRBJ2-7	-	13	CASSYSSPYEQYF	TGTGCCAGCAGTTACTCGAGTCCCTACGAGCAGTACTTC
TRBV29-1	-	TRBJ2-7	TRBD2	12	CSFRAGGHEQYF	TGCAGCTTCAGAGCGGGGGGCCACGAGCAGTACTTC
TRBV5-6	-	TRBJ2-1	TRBD1	15	CASSLWGTGDHEQFF	TGTGCCAGCAGCTTGTGGGGGACAGGGGACCATGAGCAGTTCTTC
TRBV10-3	-	TRBJ2-7	-	13	CAISESIGGAGYF	TGTGCCATCAGTGAGTCGATCGGCGGAGCGGGGTACTTC
TRBV19	few	TRBJ1-4	-	15	CASRRKGYIGEKLFF	TGTGCCAGTAGGAGGAAAGGGTATATCGGGGAAAAACTGTTTTTT
TRBV5-1	-	TRBJ2-3	TRBD2	15	CASRPGTSKADTQYF	TGCGCCAGCAGGCCCGGGACTAGTAAAGCAGATACGCAGTATTTT
TRBV6-1	-	TRBJ2-6	-	14	CATGRSVGANVLTF	TGTGCCACCGGACGGTCTGTTGGGGCCAACGTCCTGACTTTC
TRBV10-3	-	TRBJ1-3	-	14	CAILNRRSGNTIYF	TGTGCCATCCTTAACCGAAGGTCTGGAAACACCATATATTTT
TRBV4-3	-	TRBJ2-2	-	14	CASSQAGTTGELFF	TGCGCCAGCAGCCAAGCAGGGACCACCGGGGAGCTGTTTTTT
TRBV19	-	TRBJ2-5	-	14	CASSIDRRRETQYF	TGTGCCAGTAGTATAGATCGGCGAAGGGAGACCCAGTACTTC
TRBV13	-	TRBJ2-7	-	13	CASSFRETYEQYF	TGTGCCAGCAGCTTCAGGGAAACCTACGAGCAGTACTTC
TRBV9	-	TRBJ1-2	-	11	CASFATYGYTF	TGTGCCAGCTTTGCCACGTATGGCTACACCTTC
TRBV6-6	-	TRBJ2-2	-	12	CASSPGAGELFF	TGTGCCAGCAGCCCCGGAGCCGGGGAGCTGTTTTTT
TRBV11-2	-	TRBJ1-1	-	16	CASSSIWGWGWTEAFF	TGTGCCAGCAGCTCCATCTGGGGGTGGGGTTGGACTGAAGCTTTCTTT
TRBV30	-	TRBJ1-2	-	12	CAWSPSMNGYTF	TGTGCCTGGAGTCCGAGTATGAATGGCTACACCTTC
TRBV18	-	TRBJ2-1	TRBD2	14	CASSPSGLAGEQFF	TGTGCCAGCTCACCATCCGGACTAGCGGGGGAGCAGTTCTTC
TRBV6-1	-	TRBJ1-5	-	13	CATAGLSNQPQHF	TGTGCCACCGCCGGCCTTAGCAATCAGCCCCAGCATTTT
TRBV19	-	TRBJ2-5	-	11	CASSLGETQYF	TGTGCCAGTAGTCTCGGTGAGACCCAGTACTTC
TRBV13	-	TRBJ2-2	-	16	CASSSEGLRSTGELFF	TGTGCCAGCAGTTCGGAGGGACTCCGGAGCACCGGGGAGCTGTTTTTT
TRBV13	-	TRBJ1-1	-	14	CASSKDPMGTEAFF	TGTGCCAGCAGCAAGGACCCCATGGGCACTGAAGCTTTCTTT